The 14 T cell receptor beta chains reported below all come from one sample, sequenced in a study of blood T cells in healthy people across ages. Primed by a sample-barcoded 5' primer and a J-beta primer mix, a second PCR proceeded for roughly 7 to 11 cycles. TCRdb re-called the 5' RACE reads with MiXCR, one entry per CDR3 protein. The sample contains 760,000 or so distinct CDR3 sequences, about 25% of which appear only once. The same data also went into a second study, on T cells of mothers and their children.

Sequenced input: blood. These receptors were collected from a boy between 10 and 17 years old in good health.

Only one count was recorded for this clonotype. The chain recombines TRBV11-2 with TRBJ2-1; D may be TRBD2 (6 bases). The end of the DNA is better explained by TRBJ2-5, so the J call may be wrong. Germline V gives CDR1 SGHAT, CDR2 FQNNGV. This CDR3 is built from 15 residues. CDR3 in DNA: TGTGCCAGCAGCCCCAGCCCGGGGGAAGAAGAGACCCAGTACTTC. Translation gives CASSPSPGEEETQYF.

This chain uses TRBV12-3 or TRBV12-4 with TRBJ1-5; D might be TRBD1 (5 bases). Trimming removed 5 bases at V and 4 bases at J, with 15 bases between. There are 15 residues in the CDR3. The CDR3 sequence is CASSPKGVANQPQHF. Here the CDR3 DNA reads TGTGCCAGCAGTCCCAAAGGGGTGGCGAATCAGCCCCAGCATTTT.

This chain joins TRBV11-3 and TRBJ2-5; weak D call: TRBD1 (6 bases). The CDR3 covers 14 residues. Per the germline V gene, CDR1 is SGHNT and CDR2 is YENEEA. V was cut by 3 bases and J by 2 bases, with 10 bases left in between. CDR3 bases: TGTGCCAGCAGCTTTATAGGACAGCAAGAGACCCAGTACTTC. Translated: CASSFIGQQETQYF.

This clonotype was counted ten times or more. The chain is built from TRBV15 and TRBJ2-1; no firm D call. CDR1 is LNHNV, CDR2 YYDKDF, per germline (reference sequence). With 6 bases removed from V and 8 bases from J, the gap between germline ends came to 8 bases. The CDR3 loop spans 11 amino acids. CDR3 nucleotide sequence: TGTGCCACCAGTTGGCGCGATGAGCAGTTCTTC. It encodes CATSWRDEQFF.

The gene calls are TRBV11-2 and TRBJ2-3; possibly TRBD1 for D (6 bases). Per the germline V gene, CDR1 is SGHAT and CDR2 is FQNNGV. Deletions cut 1 base from V and 0 bases from J, with 11 bases between. This CDR3 is 16 amino acids long. As DNA, the CDR3 is TGTGCCAGCAGCTTAGTGGCTAGGGGGAGCACAGATACGCAGTATTTT. Protein sequence: CASSLVARGSTDTQYF.

This clonotype was seen a handful of times. V usage is TRBV20-1 and J usage is TRBJ2-7; tentative D call: TRBD2 (6 bases). Germline values: CDR1 DFQATT, CDR2 SNEGSKA (reference sequence). Trimming left V 3 bases short and J 7 bases short, with 31 bases between. The CDR3 loop spans 18 amino acids. The CDR3 sequence: CSARDLSPGTLDLWEQYF. The CDR3 nucleotides read TGCAGTGCTAGGGACCTTTCCCCGGGGACTTTGGACCTCTGGGAGCAGTACTTC.

This clonotype was picked up a small number of times. This chain uses TRBV27 with TRBJ2-5; the match to TRBD1 covers 7 bases. Germline V gene lookup returns CDR1 MNHEY and CDR2 SMNVEV (reference sequence). This CDR3 is 12 amino acids long. Germline trimming cut 5 bases from V and 11 bases from J; bases unmatched to any gene: 8. CDR3: CASSPQGEEQYF. The CDR3 bases are TGTGCCAGCAGTCCCCAGGGGGAAGAGCAGTACTTC.

This clonotype was found a few times. This rearrangement joins TRBV10-3 to TRBJ2-5; no clear D. From germline, CDR1 is ENHRY and CDR2 SYGVKD. V was trimmed by 6 bases and J by 1 base, leaving 9 bases between them. The CDR3 is 13 residues long. CDR3 region: CAISGTSQETQYF. CDR3 nucleotide sequence: TGTGCCATCAGCGGTACCAGCCAAGAGACCCAGTACTTC.

J is TRBJ2-5 and V is TRBV29-1; 8 nucleotides line up with TRBD2. The CDR3 has 15 amino acids. V lost 6 bases and J lost 0; bases outside the gene matches: 9. Germline lookup yields CDR1 SQVTM and CDR2 ANQGSEA. Written as DNA, the CDR3 is TGCAGCGTCCCCCGGGGGGGCCGATACCAAGAGACCCAGTACTTC. Amino acids: CSVPRGGRYQETQYF.

This clonotype turned up a few times. The chain couples TRBV20-1 to TRBJ2-1; the D is unclear. Germline loops: CDR1 DFQATT, CDR2 SNEGSKA (reference sequence). The CDR3 contains 18 residues. The V end was cut by 0 bases, the J end by 0 bases, with 18 bases between. Here the CDR3 reads CSARERLGPIPSYNEQFF. CDR3 bases: TGCAGTGCTAGAGAGCGGCTAGGCCCCATTCCCTCCTACAATGAGCAGTTCTTC.

This clonotype was observed a few times. This rearrangement joins TRBV14 to TRBJ2-1; tentatively, D is TRBD1 or TRBD2 (5 bases each). The CDR3 consists of 18 residues. Trimming cost V 1 base and J 6 bases, with 22 bases left between them. Germline CDR1 SGHDN, CDR2 FVKESK. The CDR3 reads CASSQVRSGLMFGNEQFF. CDR3 DNA sequence: TGTGCCAGCAGCCAAGTTAGGTCGGGGCTGATGTTCGGCAATGAGCAGTTCTTC.

The CDR3 DNA follows: TGCGCCAGCAGACATCCCTCACGATCCTACGAGCAGTACTTC. Encoded protein: CASRHPSRSYEQYF. V gene TRBV5-1 combines with J gene TRBJ2-7, with D uncertain. This CDR3 has 14 residues. The germline V gene has CDR1 SGHRS and CDR2 YFSETQ. Trimming cost V 5 bases and J 1 base, with 13 bases left between them.

The chain carries TRBV14 and TRBJ2-2; 7 nucleotides align to TRBD2. Unmatched junction bases numbered 8, after V lost 0 bases and J lost 4 bases. The CDR3 consists of 17 residues. The germline V gene encodes CDR1 SGHDN and CDR2 FVKESK. The CDR3 loop reads CASSQDPGGGFTGELFF. CDR3 nucleotide sequence: TGTGCCAGCAGCCAAGACCCAGGCGGGGGTTTCACCGGGGAGCTGTTTTTT.

The gene calls are TRBV19 and TRBJ1-2, with D unclear. Germline lookup yields CDR1 LNHDA and CDR2 SQIVND (reference sequence). The germline V and J ends were trimmed by 0 bases and 4 bases, with 9 bases remaining between them. The CDR3 is 14 amino acids. CDR3 sequence reads: CASSIDPKAYGYTF. CDR3 coding DNA: TGTGCCAGTAGTATAGATCCCAAGGCCTATGGCTACACCTTC.